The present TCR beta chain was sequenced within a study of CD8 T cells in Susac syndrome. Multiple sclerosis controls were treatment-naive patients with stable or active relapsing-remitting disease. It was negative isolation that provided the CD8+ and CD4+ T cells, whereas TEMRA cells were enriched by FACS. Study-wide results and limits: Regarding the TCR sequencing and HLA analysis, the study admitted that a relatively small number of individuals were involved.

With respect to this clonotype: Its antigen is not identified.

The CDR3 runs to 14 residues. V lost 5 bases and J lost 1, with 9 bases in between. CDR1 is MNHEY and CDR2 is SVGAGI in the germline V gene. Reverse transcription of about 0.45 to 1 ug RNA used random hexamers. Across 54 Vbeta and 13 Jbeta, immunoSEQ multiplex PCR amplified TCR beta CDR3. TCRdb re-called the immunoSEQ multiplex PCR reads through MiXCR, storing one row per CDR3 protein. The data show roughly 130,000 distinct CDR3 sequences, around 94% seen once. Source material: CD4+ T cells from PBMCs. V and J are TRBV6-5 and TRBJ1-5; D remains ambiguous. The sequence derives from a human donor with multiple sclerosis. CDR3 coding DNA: TGTGCCAGCAGTAGCTATGGGAGCAATCAGCCCCAGCATTTT. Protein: CASSSYGSNQPQHF.